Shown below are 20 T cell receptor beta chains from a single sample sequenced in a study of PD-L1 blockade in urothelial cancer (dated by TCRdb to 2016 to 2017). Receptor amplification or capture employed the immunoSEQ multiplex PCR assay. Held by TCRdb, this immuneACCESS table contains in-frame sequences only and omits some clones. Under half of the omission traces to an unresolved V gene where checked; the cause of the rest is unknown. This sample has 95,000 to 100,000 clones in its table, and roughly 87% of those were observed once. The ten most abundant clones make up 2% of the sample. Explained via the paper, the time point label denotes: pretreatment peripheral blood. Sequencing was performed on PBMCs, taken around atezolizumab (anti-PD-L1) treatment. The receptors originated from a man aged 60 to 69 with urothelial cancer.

For the CDR3, the DNA is TGTGCCAGCAGCAACAGGGGACCGCCGTATGGCTACACCTTC. As protein: CASSNRGPPYGYTF. The chain combines TRBV7-9 with TRBJ1-2; TRBD1 matches at 7 bases. Germline V gene sequence: CDR1 SEHNR, CDR2 FQNEAQ (reference sequence). V shed 5 bases and J 5 bases; nucleotides not matched to a gene: 8. The CDR3 has 14 amino acids.

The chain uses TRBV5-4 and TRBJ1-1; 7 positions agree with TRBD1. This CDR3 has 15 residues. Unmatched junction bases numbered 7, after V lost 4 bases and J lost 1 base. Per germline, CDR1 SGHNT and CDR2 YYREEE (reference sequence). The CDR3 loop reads CASSPPTGANTEAFF. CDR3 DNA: TGTGCCAGCAGCCCCCCAACAGGGGCGAACACTGAAGCTTTCTTT.

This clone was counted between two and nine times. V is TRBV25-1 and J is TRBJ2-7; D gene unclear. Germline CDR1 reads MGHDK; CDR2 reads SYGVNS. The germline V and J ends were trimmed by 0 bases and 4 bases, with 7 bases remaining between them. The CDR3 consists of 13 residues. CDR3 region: CASSEYPLYEQYF. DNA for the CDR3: TGTGCCAGCAGTGAATACCCACTTTACGAGCAGTACTTC.

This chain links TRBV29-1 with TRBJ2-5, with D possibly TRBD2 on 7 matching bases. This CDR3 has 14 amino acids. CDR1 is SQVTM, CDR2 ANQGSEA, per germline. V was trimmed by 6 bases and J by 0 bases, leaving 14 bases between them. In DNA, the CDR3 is TGCAGCGTCCCAGGGGAGGGGGACCAAGAGACCCAGTACTTC. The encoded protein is CSVPGEGDQETQYF.

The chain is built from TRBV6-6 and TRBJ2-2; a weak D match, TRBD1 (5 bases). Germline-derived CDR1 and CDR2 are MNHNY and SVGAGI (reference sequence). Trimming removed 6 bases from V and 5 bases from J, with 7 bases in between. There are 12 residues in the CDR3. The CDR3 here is CASRTVTGELFF. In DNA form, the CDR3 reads TGTGCCAGCAGGACAGTGACCGGGGAGCTGTTTTTT.

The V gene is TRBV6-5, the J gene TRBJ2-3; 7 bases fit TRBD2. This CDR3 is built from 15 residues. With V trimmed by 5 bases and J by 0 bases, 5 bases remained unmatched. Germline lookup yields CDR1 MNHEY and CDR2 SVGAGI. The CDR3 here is CASSLAAYSTDTQYF. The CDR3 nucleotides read TGTGCCAGCAGTCTAGCGGCCTACAGCACAGATACGCAGTATTTT.

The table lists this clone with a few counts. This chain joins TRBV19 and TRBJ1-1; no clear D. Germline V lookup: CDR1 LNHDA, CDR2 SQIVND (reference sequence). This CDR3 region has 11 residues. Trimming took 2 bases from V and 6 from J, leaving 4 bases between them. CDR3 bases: TGTGCCAGTAGTATACGGGCTGAAGCTTTCTTT. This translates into CASSIRAEAFF.

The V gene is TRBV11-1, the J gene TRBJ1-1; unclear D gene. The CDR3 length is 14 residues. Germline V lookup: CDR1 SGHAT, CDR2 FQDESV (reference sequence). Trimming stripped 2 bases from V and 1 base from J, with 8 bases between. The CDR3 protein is CASSLRPENTEAFF. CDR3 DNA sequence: TGTGCCAGCAGCTTACGTCCAGAGAACACTGAAGCTTTCTTT.

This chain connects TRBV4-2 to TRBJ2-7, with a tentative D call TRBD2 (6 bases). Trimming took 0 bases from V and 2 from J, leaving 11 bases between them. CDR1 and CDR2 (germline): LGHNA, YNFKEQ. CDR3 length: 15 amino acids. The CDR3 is CASSQDPGATYEQYF. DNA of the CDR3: TGTGCCAGCAGCCAAGATCCGGGAGCAACCTACGAGCAGTACTTC.

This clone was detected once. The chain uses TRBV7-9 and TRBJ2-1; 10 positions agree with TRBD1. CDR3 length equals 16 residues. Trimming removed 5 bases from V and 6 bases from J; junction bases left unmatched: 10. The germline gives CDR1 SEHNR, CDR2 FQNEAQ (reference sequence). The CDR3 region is CASSPLGQGLTNEQFF. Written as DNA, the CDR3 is TGTGCCAGCAGCCCCCTGGGACAGGGGTTGACCAATGAGCAGTTCTTC.

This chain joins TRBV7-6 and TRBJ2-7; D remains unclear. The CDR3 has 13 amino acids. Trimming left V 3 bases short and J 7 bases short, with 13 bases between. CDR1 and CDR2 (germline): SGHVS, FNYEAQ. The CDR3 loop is CASSLSPGSEQYF. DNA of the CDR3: TGTGCCAGCAGCTTGTCCCCGGGTTCGGAGCAGTACTTC.

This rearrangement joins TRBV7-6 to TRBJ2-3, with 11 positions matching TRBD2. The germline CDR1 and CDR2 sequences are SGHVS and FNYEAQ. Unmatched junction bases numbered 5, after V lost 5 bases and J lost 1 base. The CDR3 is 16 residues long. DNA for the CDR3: TGTGCCAGCAGCCTACTAGCGGGAGTGGGCACAGATACGCAGTATTTT. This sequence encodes CASSLLAGVGTDTQYF.

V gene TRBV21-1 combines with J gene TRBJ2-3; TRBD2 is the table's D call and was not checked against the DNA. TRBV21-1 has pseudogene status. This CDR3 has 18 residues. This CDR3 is CASSRSPRGAGGGDTQYF. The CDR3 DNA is TGTGCCAGCAGCAGGTCCCCCCGGGGAGCGGGAGGAGGAGATACGCAGTATTTT.

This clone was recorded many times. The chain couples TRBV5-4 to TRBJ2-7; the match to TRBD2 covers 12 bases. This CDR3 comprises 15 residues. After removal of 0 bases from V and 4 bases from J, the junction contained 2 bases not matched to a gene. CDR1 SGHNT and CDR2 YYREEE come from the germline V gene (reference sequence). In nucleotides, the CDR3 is TGTGCCAGCAGCTTGGGGACTAGCGGGATTTACGAGCAGTACTTC. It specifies CASSLGTSGIYEQYF.

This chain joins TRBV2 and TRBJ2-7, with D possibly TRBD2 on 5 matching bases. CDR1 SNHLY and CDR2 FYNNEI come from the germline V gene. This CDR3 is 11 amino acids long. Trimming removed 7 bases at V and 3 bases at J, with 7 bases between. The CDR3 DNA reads TGTGCCAGCAAAGGGAGCTACGAGCAGTACTTC. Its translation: CASKGSYEQYF. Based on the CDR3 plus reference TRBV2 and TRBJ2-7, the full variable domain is EPEVTQTPSHQVTQMGQEVILRCVPISNHLYFYWYRQILGQKVEFLVSFYNNEISEKSEIFDDQFSVERPDGSNFTLKIRSTKLEDSAMYFCASKGSYEQYFGPGTRLTVT.

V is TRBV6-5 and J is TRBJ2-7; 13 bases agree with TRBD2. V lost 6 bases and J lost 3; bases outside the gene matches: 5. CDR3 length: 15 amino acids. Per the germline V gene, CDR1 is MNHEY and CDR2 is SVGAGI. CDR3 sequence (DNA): TGTGCCAGCAGCTATGGGACTAGCGGGAACTACGAGCAGTACTTC. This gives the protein CASSYGTSGNYEQYF.

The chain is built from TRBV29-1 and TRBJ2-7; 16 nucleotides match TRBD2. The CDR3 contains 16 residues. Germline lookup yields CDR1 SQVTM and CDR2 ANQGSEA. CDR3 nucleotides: TGCAGTGTCGGCGGGACTAGCGGGAGGGTAATCCACGAGCAGTACTTC. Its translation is CSVGGTSGRVIHEQYF.

The CDR3 is CASSEGAGTASYEQYF. The CDR3 DNA follows: TGTGCCAGCAGCGAGGGGGCCGGGACAGCAAGCTACGAGCAGTACTTC. This chain joins TRBV9 and TRBJ2-7; 7 bases align to TRBD1. The V gene's germline CDR1 is SGDLS and CDR2 YYNGEE. The CDR3 is 16 amino acids. Trimming removed 3 bases from V and 3 bases from J; junction bases left unmatched: 12.

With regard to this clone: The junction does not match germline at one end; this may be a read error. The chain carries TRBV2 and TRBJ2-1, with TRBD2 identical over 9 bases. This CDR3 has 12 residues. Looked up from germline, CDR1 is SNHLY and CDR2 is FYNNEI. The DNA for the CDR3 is TGCCTAGCGGGGCCCCTAGCCCATGAGCAGTTCTTC. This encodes CLAGPLAHEQFF.

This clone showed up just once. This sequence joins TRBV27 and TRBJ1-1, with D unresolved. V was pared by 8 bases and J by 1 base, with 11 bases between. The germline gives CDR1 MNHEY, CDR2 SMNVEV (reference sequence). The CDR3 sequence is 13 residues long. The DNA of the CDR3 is TGTGCCAGCTATGGTAACAGGAACACTGAAGCTTTCTTT. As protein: CASYGNRNTEAFF.